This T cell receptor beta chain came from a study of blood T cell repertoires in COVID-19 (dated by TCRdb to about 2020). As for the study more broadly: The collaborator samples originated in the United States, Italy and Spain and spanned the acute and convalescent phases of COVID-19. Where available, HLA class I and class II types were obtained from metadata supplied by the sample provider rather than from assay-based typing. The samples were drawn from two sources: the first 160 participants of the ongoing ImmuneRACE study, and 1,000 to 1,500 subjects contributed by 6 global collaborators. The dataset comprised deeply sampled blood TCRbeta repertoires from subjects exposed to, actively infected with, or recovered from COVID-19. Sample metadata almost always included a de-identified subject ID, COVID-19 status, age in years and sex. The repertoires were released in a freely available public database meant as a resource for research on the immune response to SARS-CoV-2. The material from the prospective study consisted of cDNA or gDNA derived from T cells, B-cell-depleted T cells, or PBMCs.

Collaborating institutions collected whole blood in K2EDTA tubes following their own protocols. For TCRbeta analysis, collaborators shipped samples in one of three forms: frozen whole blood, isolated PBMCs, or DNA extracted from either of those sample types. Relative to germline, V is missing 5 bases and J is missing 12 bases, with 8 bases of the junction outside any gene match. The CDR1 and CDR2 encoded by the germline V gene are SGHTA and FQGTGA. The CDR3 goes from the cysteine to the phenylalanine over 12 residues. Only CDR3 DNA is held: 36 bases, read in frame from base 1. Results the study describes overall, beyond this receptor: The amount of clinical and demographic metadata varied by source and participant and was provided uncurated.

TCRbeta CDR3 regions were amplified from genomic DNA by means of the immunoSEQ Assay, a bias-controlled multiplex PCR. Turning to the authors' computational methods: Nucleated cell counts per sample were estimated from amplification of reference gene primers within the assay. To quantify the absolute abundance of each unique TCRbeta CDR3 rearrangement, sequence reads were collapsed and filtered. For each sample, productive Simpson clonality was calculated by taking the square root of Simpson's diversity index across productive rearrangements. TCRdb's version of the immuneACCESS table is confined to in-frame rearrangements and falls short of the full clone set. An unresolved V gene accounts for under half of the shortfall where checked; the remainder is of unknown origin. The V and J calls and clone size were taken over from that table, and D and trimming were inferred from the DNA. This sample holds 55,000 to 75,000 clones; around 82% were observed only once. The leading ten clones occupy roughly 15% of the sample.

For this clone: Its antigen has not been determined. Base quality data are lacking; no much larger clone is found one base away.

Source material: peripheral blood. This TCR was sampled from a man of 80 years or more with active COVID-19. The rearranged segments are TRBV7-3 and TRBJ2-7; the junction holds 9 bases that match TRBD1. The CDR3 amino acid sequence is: CASSPDRGLMYF. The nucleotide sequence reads TGTGCCAGCAGCCCCGACAGGGGGTTAATGTACTTC. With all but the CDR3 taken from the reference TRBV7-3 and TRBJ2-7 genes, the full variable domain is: GAGVSQTPSNKVTEKGKYVELRCDPISGHTALYWYRQSLGQGPEFLIYFQGTGAADDSGLPNDRFFAVRPEGSVSTLKIQRTERGDSAVYLCASSPDRGLMYFGPGTRLTVT.